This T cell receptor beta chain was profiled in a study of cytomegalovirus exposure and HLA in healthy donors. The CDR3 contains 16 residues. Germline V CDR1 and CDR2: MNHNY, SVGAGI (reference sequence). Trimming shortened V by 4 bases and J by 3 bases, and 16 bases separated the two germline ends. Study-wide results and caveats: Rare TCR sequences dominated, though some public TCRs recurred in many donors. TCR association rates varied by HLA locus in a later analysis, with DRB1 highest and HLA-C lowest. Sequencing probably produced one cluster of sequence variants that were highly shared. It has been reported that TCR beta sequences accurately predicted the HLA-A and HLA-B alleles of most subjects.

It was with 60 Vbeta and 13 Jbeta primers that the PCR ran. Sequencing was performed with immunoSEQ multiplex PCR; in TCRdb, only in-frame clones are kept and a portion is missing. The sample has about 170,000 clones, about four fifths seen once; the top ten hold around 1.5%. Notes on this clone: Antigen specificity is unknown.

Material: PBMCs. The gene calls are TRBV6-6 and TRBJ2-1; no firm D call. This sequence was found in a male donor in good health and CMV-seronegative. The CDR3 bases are TGTGCCAGCAGTTTCGAACCAATTCCGGGCTACAATGAGCAGTTCTTC. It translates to CASSFEPIPGYNEQFF.